This record looks at one T cell receptor beta chain sequence and its context. The antigen this receptor binds is unknown. Base qualities were left out, and no much larger clone turns up one base away. This same CDR3 is encoded by further DNA sequences in the sample. The donors were healthy, HIV-negative adults who had no recently reported acute infections or vaccinations. Only Caucasian adults living in Nashville, Tennessee, USA were represented among the donors. Magnetic negative selection was used to enrich CD4+ T cells, after which naive cells were positively selected on CD45RA and the negative fraction became the memory subset. Blood was obtained by leukapheresis, after which PBMCs were separated by Ficoll-Histopaque density gradient centrifugation and cryopreserved in liquid nitrogen vapor phase. Analytical flow cytometry was used to check the purity and quantity of every magnetically sorted T cell population. Genomic DNA was isolated from every sorted fraction and measured by UV absorbance on a Nanodrop 2000c.

This sample was taken from a study of shared clonotypes between healthy human individuals (dated by TCRdb to 2018 to 2021). About the investigation overall: A couple of women and three men aged 18 to 49 years were included in the cohort. For each donor, CD4 naive and CD4 memory were each run on three plates, CD8 naive on two plates, and CD8 memory on one plate. Between about 0.9 and 10 billion PBMCs per donor were obtained by leukapheresis. To estimate repertoire size and how much clonotype sharing occurs between individuals, the study deeply sequenced the blood TCR repertoires of five healthy adults. To increase sequencing depth and limit assay-specific biases, different laboratories used diverse techniques to prepare libraries and sequence TCR repertoires. Overall study outcomes, separate from this receptor: Even with the large sequencing depth, rarefaction of the sorted-subset datasets indicated that sequencing was incomplete. Compared with non-shared clonotypes, clonotypes shared by all four sorted-subset donors had higher generation probabilities. The genetic and exposure-history diversity represented was limited by the small number of donors. Pairwise subsampling led to the expectation that sequencing depth would affect the degree of clonotype sharing among donors. Naive subsets generally had larger estimated clonotype richness than memory subsets did. Sampling was limited to blood, and TCR repertoires in tissue likely differ from TCR repertoires in blood. Sharing across several donors was observed for 4.5% to 6.5% of naive CD4, around 3.5% of naive CD8, 2% to 2.5% of memory CD4, and roughly 0.4% of memory CD8 clonotypes.

TCR CDR3 regions were amplified from genomic DNA by multiplex PCR using the deep immunoSEQ assay. Extracted genomic DNA from each cell subset was distributed evenly across all wells of several immunoSEQ 96-well plates, and each plate was treated as a replicate. For sorted subsets, each replicate PCR was loaded with roughly 200 ng genomic DNA, equivalent to some 27,000 T cell genomes. The purified libraries were quantified using a Qubit 3.0 fluorometer, sized with a Bioanalyzer 2100, and then quantified again using the KAPA Library Quantification kit. A separate single-read 150-cycle Illumina NextSeq 550 flow cell was used to sequence each immunoSEQ 96-well plate. Processing in the source paper ran as follows. Because only junctional sequences without quality scores were contained in the immunoSEQ output, filtering matching that applied to full-length reads could not be performed. Sequences were annotated with PyIR, a Python wrapper for IgBLAST v1.9, using IMGT germline references to assign V/J genes and CDR3. Reads were filtered out if the reads had weak V/J assignments (E-value above 1e-6), no CDR3, stop codons, out-of-frame junctions, or ambiguous translated residues. V3J clonotypes were defined as sequences sharing the same inferred V gene, J gene, and CDR3 amino acid sequence. Percentage overlap between repertoires was computed as shared unique clonotypes divided by the size of the smaller repertoire. Three approaches were used to assess repertoire richness: RTK rarefaction, the Chao1 estimator, and Recon v2.1 estimates of unobserved clonotypes. OLGA was used to compute generation probabilities for all TCRbeta clonotypes that the gDNA method yielded from a handful of donors. Drawn from immuneACCESS, this table holds only the in-frame rearrangements with V and J called that TCRdb kept. Clones are partly lost; checked studies trace under half to an unresolved V gene and leave the rest unexplained. V and J calls and clone size are copied from that table; D and trimming were computed from the DNA. The sample table lists approximately 980,000 clones, 76% of them with a count of one. Roughly 1.5% of the sample goes to the ten largest clones.

The CDR3 numbers 14 residues from cysteine through phenylalanine. Only the CDR3 region is kept as DNA, spanning 42 bases read in frame from base 1. The CDR1 and CDR2 encoded by the germline V gene are SNHLY and FYNNEI. Trimming takes 2 bases from V and 1 base from J, and the germline ends sit 8 bases apart. The TCR was taken from a man aged 18 to 30 in good health. The sequence links TRBV2 to TRBJ1-1, with the D gene not confidently named. Sequencing was carried out using memory CD4+ T cells sorted from blood. The sample's cell subset or site label, decoded: CD45RA-negative fraction. This receptor has the CDR3 CASSESRGNTEAFF. DNA sequence: TGTGCCAGCAGTGAATCGCGGGGGAACACTGAAGCTTTCTTT.